The TCR beta chain described here comes from a study of human T cells and chemical hapten exposure. Broader study findings: More PT1 expanded TCRs went with higher patch test scores. Compared with pre-sensitization or healthy control sets, expanded TCRs clustered more. Healthy individuals' immune responses may differ from those of donors, who had alopecia.

Notes on this clonotype: Its specificity is unknown.

Indicated time point: patch test 1, 2 weeks after DPC sensitization. Stated treatment: therapeutic diphenylcyclopropenone sensitization with weekly scalp DPC. TCRdb passed the RACE reads through MiXCR, listing each CDR3 protein once. The top ten clones hold 8.4% of a sample with some 340,000 distinct CDR3 sequences, around 6.9% of them seen once. The V gene's germline CDR1 is MDHEN and CDR2 SYDVKM. The V and J ends lost 5 bases and 1 base respectively, with 14 bases between them. The CDR3 covers 15 residues. The sequence derives from a woman aged 18-30 years with alopecia areata. Some clones in this sample may be carry-over from other donors' samples. Here the sequenced sample was whole blood, taken in connection with sensitization to the hapten diphenylcyclopropenone (DPC). This chain joins TRBV28 and TRBJ1-1; D is perhaps TRBD1 (5 bases). The CDR3 DNA follows: TGTGCCAGCAGTCCGACCAGGGCCCCGAACACTGAAGCTTTCTTT. This encodes CASSPTRAPNTEAFF.